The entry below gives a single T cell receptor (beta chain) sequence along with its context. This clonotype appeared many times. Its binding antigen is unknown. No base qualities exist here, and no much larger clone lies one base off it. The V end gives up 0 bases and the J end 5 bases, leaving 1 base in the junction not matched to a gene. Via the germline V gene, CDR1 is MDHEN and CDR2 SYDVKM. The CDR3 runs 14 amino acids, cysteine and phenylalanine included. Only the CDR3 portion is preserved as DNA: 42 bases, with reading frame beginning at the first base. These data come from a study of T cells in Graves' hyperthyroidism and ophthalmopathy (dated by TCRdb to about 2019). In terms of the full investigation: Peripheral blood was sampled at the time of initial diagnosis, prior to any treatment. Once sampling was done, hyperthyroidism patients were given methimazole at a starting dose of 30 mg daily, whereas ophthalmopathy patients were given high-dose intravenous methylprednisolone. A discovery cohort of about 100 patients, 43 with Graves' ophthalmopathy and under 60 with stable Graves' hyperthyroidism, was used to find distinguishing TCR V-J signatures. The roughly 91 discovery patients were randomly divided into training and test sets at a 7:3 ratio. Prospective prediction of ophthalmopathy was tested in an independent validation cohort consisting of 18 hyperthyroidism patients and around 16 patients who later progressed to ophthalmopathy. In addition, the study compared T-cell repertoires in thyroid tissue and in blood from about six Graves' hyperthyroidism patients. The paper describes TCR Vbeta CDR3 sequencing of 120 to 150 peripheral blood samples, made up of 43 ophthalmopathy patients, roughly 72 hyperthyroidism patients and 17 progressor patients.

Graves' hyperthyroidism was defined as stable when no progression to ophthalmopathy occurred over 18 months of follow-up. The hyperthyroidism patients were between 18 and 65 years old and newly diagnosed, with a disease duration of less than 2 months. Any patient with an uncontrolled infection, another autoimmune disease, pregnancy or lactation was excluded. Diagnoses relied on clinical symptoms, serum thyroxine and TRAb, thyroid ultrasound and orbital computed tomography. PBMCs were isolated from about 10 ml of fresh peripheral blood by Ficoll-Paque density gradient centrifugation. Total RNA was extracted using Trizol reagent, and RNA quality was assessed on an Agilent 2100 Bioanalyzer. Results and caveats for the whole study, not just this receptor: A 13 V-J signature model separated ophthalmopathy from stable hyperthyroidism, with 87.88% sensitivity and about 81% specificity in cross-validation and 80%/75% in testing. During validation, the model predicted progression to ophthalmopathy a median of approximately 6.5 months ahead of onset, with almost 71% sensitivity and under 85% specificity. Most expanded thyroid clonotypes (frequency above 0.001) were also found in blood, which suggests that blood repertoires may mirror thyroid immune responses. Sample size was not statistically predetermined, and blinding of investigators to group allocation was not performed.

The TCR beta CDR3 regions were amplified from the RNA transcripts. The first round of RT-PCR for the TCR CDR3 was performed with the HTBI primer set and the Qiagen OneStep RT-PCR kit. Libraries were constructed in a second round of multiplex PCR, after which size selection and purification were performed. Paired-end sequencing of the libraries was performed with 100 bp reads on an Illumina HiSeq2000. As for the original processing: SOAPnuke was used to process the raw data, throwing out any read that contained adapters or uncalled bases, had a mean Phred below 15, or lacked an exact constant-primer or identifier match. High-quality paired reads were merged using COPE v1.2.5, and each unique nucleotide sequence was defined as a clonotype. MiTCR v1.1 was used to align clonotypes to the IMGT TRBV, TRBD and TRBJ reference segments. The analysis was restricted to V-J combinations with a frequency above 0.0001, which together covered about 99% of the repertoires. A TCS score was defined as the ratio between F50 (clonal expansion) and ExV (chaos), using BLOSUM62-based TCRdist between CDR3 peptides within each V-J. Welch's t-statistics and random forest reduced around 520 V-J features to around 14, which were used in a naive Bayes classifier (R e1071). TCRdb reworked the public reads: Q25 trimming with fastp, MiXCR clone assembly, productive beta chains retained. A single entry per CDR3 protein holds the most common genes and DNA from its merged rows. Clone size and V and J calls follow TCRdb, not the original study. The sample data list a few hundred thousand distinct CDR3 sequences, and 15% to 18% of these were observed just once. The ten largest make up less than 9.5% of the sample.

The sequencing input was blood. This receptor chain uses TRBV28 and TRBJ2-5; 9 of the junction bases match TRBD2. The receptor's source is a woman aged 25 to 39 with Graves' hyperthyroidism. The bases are TGTGCCAGCAGTTTATGGGCGGGAGGGGAGACCCAGTACTTC. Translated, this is CASSLWAGGETQYF. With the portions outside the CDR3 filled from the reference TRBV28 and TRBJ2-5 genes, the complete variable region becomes DVKVTQSSRYLVKRTGEKVFLECVQDMDHENMFWYRQDPGLGLRLIYFSYDVKMKEKGDIPEGYSVSREKKERFSLILESASTNQTSMYLCASSLWAGGETQYFGPGTRLLVL.